This paragraph covers one T cell receptor beta chain sequence. This may be a read error: a much more frequent sequence differs by one nucleotide. Included hyperthyroidism patients were aged 18 to 65 and newly diagnosed (under 2 months' duration). Uncontrolled infections, other autoimmune diseases, pregnancy or lactation barred patients from enrollment. Clinical symptoms and serum thyroxine were used for diagnosis; TRAb, thyroid ultrasound and orbital computed tomography were also relied on. This sample was included in a study of Graves' ophthalmopathy and Graves' hyperthyroidism. Germline loops: CDR1 SGHDT, CDR2 YYEEEE. There are 14 residues in the CDR3. Beta-chain TCR CDR3 regions were amplified from RNA transcripts. First-round RT-PCR used HTBI primers; second-round multiplex PCR followed. Using its own MiXCR run on the multiplex PCR reads, TCRdb lists one record per CDR3 protein. The table records about 1.1 million distinct CDR3 sequences, roughly two fifths of them present only once.

This TCR came from an adult man with Graves' hyperthyroidism. Sequenced sample: peripheral blood or thyroid tissue (not recorded which). The chain recombines TRBV5-6 with TRBJ1-2; 9 bases match TRBD1. CDR3: CTSRRDRVLFGYTF. The CDR3 nucleotides are TGTACCAGCAGGCGGGACAGGGTTCTTTTTGGCTACACCTTC.